This TCR beta chain was sequenced for a study of CD8 T cells in ankylosing spondylitis. This clonotype came up a few times. The antigen is not known. TCRdb itself ran the 5' RACE reads through MiXCR, one entry per CDR3 protein. The repertoire includes just under 550,000 distinct CDR3 sequences, roughly 13% of them detected once, and nearly 7% sits in the top ten. Germline loops: CDR1 DFQATT, CDR2 SNEGSKA (reference sequence). V was trimmed by 4 bases and J by 7 bases, leaving 14 bases between them. This CDR3 has 13 residues. General study findings and limits: A motif of roughly eight highly homologous TCR beta variants was seen as apparently characteristic of ankylosing spondylitis blood.

Input material: blood, either unsorted or a sorted T cell fraction (not recorded which). The V gene is TRBV20-1, the J gene TRBJ1-5, with D possibly TRBD1 on 5 matching bases. The source of this sequence is a male donor with ankylosing spondylitis. The CDR3 here is CSATRDHRQPQHF. The CDR3 DNA is TGCAGTGCTACAAGGGACCACAGGCAGCCCCAGCATTTT.